The clone carrying this T cell receptor (beta chain) has just one count. The data belong to a study of blood T cell repertoires in COVID-19. Study-wide background: The United States, Italy and Spain supplied acute and convalescent COVID-19 samples. PBMCs, B-cell-depleted T cells, or T cells were the source of the cDNA or gDNA that made up the material.

In the original analysis: Using reference gene primer amplification, nucleated cell counts were estimated. Profiling relied on immunoSEQ multiplex PCR, and the TCRdb table lists in-frame clones only, not all of them. That table is the source of V, J and clone size, and D and trimming were worked out from the DNA. This table has 400,000 to 450,000 clones, around 91% appearing once. The V gene lost 5 bases and the J gene lost 3 bases, with 14 bases spanning the gap. CDR1 is SEHNR and CDR2 is FQNEAQ in the germline V gene (reference sequence). The CDR3 has 14 amino acids. The receptor's source is a woman aged 40 to 50 with COVID-19, enrolled during active disease. The chain uses TRBV7-9 and TRBJ2-7; D is uncertain. The sample consisted of peripheral blood. The CDR3 region has the DNA TGTGCCAGCAGCCTATTGGAGCCTCGCTACGAGCAGTACTTC. Translated: CASSLLEPRYEQYF.